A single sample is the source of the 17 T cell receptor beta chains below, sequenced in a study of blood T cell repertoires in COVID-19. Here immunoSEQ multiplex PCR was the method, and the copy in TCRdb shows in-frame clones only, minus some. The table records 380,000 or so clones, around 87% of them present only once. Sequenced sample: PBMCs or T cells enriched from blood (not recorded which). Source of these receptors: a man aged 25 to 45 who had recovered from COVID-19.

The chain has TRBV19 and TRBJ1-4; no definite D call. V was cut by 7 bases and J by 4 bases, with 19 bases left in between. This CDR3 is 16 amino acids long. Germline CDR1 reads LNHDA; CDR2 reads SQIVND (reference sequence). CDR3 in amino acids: CASTETWRADNEKLFF. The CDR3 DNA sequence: TGTGCCAGTACCGAAACTTGGCGGGCCGATAATGAAAAACTGTTTTTT. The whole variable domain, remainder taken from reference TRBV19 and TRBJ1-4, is DGGITQSPKYLFRKEGQNVTLSCEQNLNHDAMYWYRQDPGQGLRLIYYSQIVNDFQKGDIAEGYSVSREKKESFPLTVTSAQKNPTAFYLCASTETWRADNEKLFFGSGTQLSVL.

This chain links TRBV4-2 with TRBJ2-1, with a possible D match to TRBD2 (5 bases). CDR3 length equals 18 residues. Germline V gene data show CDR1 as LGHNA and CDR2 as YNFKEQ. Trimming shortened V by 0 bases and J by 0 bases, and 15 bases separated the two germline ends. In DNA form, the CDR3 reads TGTGCCAGCAGCCAAGAGAGAGTAGCGTGGAGCTCCTACAATGAGCAGTTCTTC. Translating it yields CASSQERVAWSSYNEQFF.

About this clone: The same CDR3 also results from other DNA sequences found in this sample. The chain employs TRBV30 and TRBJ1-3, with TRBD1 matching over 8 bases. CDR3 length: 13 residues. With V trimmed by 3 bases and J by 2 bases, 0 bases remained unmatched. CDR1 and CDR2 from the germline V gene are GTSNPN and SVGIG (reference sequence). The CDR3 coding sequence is TGTGCCTGGAGACAGGGGGCTGGAAACACCATATATTTT. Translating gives CAWRQGAGNTIYF. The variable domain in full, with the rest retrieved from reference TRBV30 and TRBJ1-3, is SQTIHQWPATLVQPVGSPLSLECTVEGTSNPNLYWYRQAAGRGLQLLFYSVGIGQISSEVPQNLSASRPQDRQFILSSKKLLLSDSGFYLCAWRQGAGNTIYFGEGSWLTVV.

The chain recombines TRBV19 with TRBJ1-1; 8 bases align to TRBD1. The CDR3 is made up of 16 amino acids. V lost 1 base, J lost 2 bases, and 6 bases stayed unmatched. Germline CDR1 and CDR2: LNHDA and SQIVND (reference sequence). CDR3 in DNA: TGTGCCAGTAGTATAGGGCAGGGGGCAGGAAACACTGAAGCTTTCTTT. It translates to CASSIGQGAGNTEAFF.

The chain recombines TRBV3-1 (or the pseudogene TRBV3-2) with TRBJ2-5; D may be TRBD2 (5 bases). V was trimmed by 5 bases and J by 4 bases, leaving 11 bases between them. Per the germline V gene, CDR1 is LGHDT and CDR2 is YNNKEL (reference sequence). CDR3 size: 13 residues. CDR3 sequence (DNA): TGTGCCAGCAGCTTCAGCGAGGGAGAGACCCAGTACTTC. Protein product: CASSFSEGETQYF.

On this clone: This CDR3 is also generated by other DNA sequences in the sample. DNA of the CDR3: TGTGCCAGCTCACCAGGCCAGGGTACCTACGAGCAGTACTTC. Residues: CASSPGQGTYEQYF. The chain employs TRBV18 and TRBJ2-7, with a possible D match to TRBD1 (5 bases). V was trimmed by 2 bases and J by 2 bases, leaving 10 bases between them. Germline V gene sequence: CDR1 KGHSH, CDR2 LQKENI. The CDR3 covers 14 residues.

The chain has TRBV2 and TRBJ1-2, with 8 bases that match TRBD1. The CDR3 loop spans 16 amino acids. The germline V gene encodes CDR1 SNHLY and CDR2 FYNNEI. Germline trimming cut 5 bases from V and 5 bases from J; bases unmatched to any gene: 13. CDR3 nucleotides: TGTGCCAGCAGTCGGACAGGGATGGATAGAAGTTATGGCTACACCTTC. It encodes CASSRTGMDRSYGYTF. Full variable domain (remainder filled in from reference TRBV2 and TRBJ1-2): EPEVTQTPSHQVTQMGQEVILRCVPISNHLYFYWYRQILGQKVEFLVSFYNNEISEKSEIFDDQFSVERPDGSNFTLKIRSTKLEDSAMYFCASSRTGMDRSYGYTFGSGTRLTVV.

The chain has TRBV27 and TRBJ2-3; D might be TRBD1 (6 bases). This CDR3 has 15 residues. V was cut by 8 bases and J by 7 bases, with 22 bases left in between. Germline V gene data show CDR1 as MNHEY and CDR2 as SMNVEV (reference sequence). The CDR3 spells CASAPRAGVSNTQYF. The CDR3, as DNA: TGTGCCAGCGCCCCGCGGGCAGGGGTTTCGAATACGCAGTATTTT.

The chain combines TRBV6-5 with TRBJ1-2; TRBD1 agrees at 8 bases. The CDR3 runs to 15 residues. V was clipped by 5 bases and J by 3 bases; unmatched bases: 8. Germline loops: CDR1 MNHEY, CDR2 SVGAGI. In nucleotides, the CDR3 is TGTGCCAGCAGTAATGCCAGGGGGCCTTACTATGGCTACACCTTC. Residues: CASSNARGPYYGYTF.

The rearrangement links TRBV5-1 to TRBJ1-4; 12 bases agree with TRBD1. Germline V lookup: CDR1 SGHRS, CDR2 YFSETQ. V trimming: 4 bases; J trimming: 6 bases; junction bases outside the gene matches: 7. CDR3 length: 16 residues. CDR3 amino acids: CASSRGQGARDEKLFF. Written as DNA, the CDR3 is TGCGCCAGCAGCAGGGGACAGGGGGCTAGAGATGAAAAACTGTTTTTT.

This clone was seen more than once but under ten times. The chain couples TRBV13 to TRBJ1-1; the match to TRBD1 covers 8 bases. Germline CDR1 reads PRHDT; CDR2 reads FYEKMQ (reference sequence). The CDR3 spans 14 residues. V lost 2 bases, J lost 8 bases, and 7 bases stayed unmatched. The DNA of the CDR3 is TGTGCCAGCAGCTTAACAGGGGGTGTCCTAGAAGCTTTCTTT. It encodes CASSLTGGVLEAFF.

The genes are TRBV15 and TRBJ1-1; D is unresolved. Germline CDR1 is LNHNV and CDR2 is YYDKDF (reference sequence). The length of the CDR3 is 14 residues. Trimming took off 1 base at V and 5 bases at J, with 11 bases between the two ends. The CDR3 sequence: CATSRGRFRTEAFF. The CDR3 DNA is TGTGCCACCAGCAGAGGGAGGTTTAGGACTGAAGCTTTCTTT.

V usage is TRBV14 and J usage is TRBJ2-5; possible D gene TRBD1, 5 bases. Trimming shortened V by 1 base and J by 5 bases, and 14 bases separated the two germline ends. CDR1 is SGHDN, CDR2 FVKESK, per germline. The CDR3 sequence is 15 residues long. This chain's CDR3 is CASSQVGHPRETQYF. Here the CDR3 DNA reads TGTGCCAGCAGCCAAGTGGGGCATCCTCGGGAGACCCAGTACTTC.

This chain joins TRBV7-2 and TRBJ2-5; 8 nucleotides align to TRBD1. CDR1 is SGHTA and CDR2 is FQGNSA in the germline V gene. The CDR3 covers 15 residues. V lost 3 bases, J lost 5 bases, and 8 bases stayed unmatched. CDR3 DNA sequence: TGTGCCAGCAGCTTGCAGAGACAGGGGTCTGAGACCCAGTACTTC. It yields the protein CASSLQRQGSETQYF.

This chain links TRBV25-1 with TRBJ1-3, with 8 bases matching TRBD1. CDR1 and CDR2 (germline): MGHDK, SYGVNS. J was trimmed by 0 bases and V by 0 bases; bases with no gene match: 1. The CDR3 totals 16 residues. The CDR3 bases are TGTGCCAGCAGTGAATATGGGACAGGCTCTGGAAACACCATATATTTT. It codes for CASSEYGTGSGNTIYF. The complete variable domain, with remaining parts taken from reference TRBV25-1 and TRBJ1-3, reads EADIYQTPRYLVIGTGKKITLECSQTMGHDKMYWYQQDPGMELHLIHYSYGVNSTEKGDLSSESTVSRIRTEHFPLTLESARPSHTSQYLCASSEYGTGSGNTIYFGEGSWLTVV.

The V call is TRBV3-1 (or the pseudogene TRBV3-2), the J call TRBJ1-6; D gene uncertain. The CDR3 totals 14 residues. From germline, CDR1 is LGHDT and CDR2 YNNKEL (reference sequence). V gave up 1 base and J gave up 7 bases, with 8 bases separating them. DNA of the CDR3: TGTGCCAGCAGCCAAGGTACTGTCAATTCACCCCTCCACTTT. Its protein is CASSQGTVNSPLHF.

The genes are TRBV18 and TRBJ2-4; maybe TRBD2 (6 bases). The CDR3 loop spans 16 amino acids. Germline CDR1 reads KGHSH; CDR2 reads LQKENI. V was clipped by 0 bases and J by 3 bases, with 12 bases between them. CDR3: CASSPPRGSNKNIQYF. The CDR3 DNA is TGTGCCAGCTCACCACCGCGGGGTTCGAACAAAAACATTCAGTACTTC.